This T cell receptor (beta chain) emerged from a study of technical replicates of blood from several donors. Using immunoSEQ multiplex PCR, the repertoire was profiled, and TCRdb retains in-frame clones only, with some absent. The table shows approximately 70,000 clones, with roughly 91% occurring only once. CDR3 length: 14 residues. V was pared by 4 bases and J by 0 bases, with 7 bases between. Germline V gene lookup returns CDR1 MNHEY and CDR2 SVGAGI. The clonotype originates from a human donor in good health. Some clones in this sample may be carry-over from other donors' samples. The chain employs TRBV6-5 and TRBJ1-3; D gene uncertain. Sequenced sample: T cells isolated from PBMCs. CDR3 loop: CASSSGLSGNTIYF. For the CDR3, the DNA is TGTGCCAGCAGTTCAGGCCTCTCTGGAAACACCATATATTTT.